What follows are 14 T cell receptor beta chains derived from one specimen sequenced in a study of OX40 agonist ivuxolimab in advanced cancers. The method was immunoSEQ multiplex PCR; TCRdb's version includes in-frame clones alone and lacks a portion of them. The profile shows about 61,000 clones, around 88% of them singletons. Sequencing used CD4+ or CD8+ T cells sorted from blood, obtained in a trial of the OX40 agonist ivuxolimab. Every receptor here comes from an adult with an advanced solid tumor such as melanoma, head and neck, liver or kidney cancer.

This clone has just a few counts. J is TRBJ2-7 and V is TRBV27; tentatively, D is TRBD2 (6 bases). V lost 5 bases, J lost 5 bases, and 16 bases lay in between. Germline-derived CDR1 and CDR2 are MNHEY and SMNVEV (reference sequence). The CDR3 extends over 14 amino acids. CDR3 region: CASSPAGRDHEQYF. CDR3 DNA: TGTGCCAGCAGTCCCGCGGGAAGGGACCACGAGCAGTACTTC.

This clone came up once. V is TRBV6-5 and J is TRBJ2-2; the match to TRBD2 covers 9 bases. The germline CDR1 and CDR2 sequences are MNHEY and SVGAGI. The CDR3 runs 15 residues. The junction had 2 bases not matched to a gene; V was cut back by 1 base and J by 5 bases. CDR3 sequence reads: CASSYLAGVTGELFF. In nucleotides, the CDR3 is TGTGCCAGCAGTTACTTAGCGGGAGTGACCGGGGAGCTGTTTTTT.

J is TRBJ2-2 and V is TRBV19; tentatively, D is TRBD1 or TRBD2 (5 bases each). Per the germline V gene, CDR1 is LNHDA and CDR2 is SQIVND (reference sequence). Trimming left V 6 bases short and J 7 bases short, with 15 bases between. The CDR3 runs to 14 residues. CDR3 protein: CASRRDAVGGELFF. CDR3 in DNA: TGTGCCAGTAGAAGGGACGCCGTCGGCGGGGAGCTGTTTTTT.

The chain couples TRBV15 to TRBJ2-5; 12 nucleotides align to TRBD2. Germline-derived CDR1 and CDR2 are LNHNV and YYDKDF (reference sequence). Trimming took 0 bases from V and 5 from J; bases not matched to a gene: 1. The CDR3 covers 15 residues. The CDR3 here is CATSRDTSGGETQYF. The CDR3 DNA is TGTGCCACCAGCAGAGATACTAGCGGGGGGGAGACCCAGTACTTC.

This chain joins TRBV19 and TRBJ2-7; 10 nucleotides agree with TRBD1. This CDR3 spans 15 amino acids. V gave up 4 bases and J gave up 2 bases; unmatched junction bases: 5. Looked up from germline, CDR1 is LNHDA and CDR2 is SQIVND (reference sequence). Here the CDR3 reads CASSTSGQGAYEQYF. CDR3 nucleotide sequence: TGTGCCAGTAGTACCTCCGGACAGGGGGCCTACGAGCAGTACTTC.

This clone was detected a few times. The gene calls are TRBV30 and TRBJ1-2; no clear D gene. Germline lookup yields CDR1 GTSNPN and CDR2 SVGIG (reference sequence). This CDR3 contains 13 residues. The V end lost 1 base, the J end lost 4 bases, and 10 bases lay between the germline ends. The CDR3 DNA is TGTGCCTGGAGTGATATGGCCTCCTATGGCTACACCTTC. Its translation is CAWSDMASYGYTF.

V is TRBV7-2 and J is TRBJ2-7; tentatively, D is TRBD1 or TRBD2 (5 bases each). V was cut by 5 bases and J by 4 bases, with 12 bases left in between. The CDR3 is 13 residues long. The V gene's germline CDR1 is SGHTA and CDR2 FQGNSA. Here the CDR3 DNA reads TGTGCCAGCAGCCTCCGGGGCACGTACGAGCAGTACTTC. Its translation: CASSLRGTYEQYF. Together with reference TRBV7-2 and TRBJ2-7, the CDR3 gives the full variable domain: GAGVSQSPSNKVTEKGKDVELRCDPISGHTALYWYRQSLGQGLEFLIYFQGNSAPDKSGLPSDRFSAERTGGSVSTLTIQRTQQEDSAVYLCASSLRGTYEQYFGPGTRLTVT.

This clone was recorded only once. The V call is TRBV30, the J call TRBJ2-1, with 7 bases fitting TRBD2. After removal of 3 bases from V and 8 bases from J, the junction contained 4 bases not matched to a gene. The germline V gene encodes CDR1 GTSNPN and CDR2 SVGIG (reference sequence). The CDR3 covers 12 residues. CDR3 DNA sequence: TGTGCCTGGAGCCCAACTAGCGATGAGCAGTTCTTC. This sequence encodes CAWSPTSDEQFF.

The chain combines TRBV6-6 with TRBJ1-5; D call uncertain. The CDR3 covers 14 residues. V was trimmed by 7 bases and J by 1 base, leaving 11 bases between them. Germline V gives CDR1 MNHNY, CDR2 SVGAGI (reference sequence). CDR3 sequence (DNA): TGTGCCAGCACTCAAAGATTAAGCAATCAGCCCCAGCATTTT. Its protein product is CASTQRLSNQPQHF.

This clone showed up just a few times. V and J are TRBV7-2 and TRBJ2-1; 9 bases line up with TRBD2. V trimming: 2 bases; J trimming: 4 bases; junction bases outside the gene matches: 9. Looked up from germline, CDR1 is SGHTA and CDR2 is FQGNSA. This CDR3 contains 17 residues. CDR3 in DNA: TGTGCCAGCAGCTTAACCCTAGCTAGCGGGGTATACAATGAGCAGTTCTTC. It specifies CASSLTLASGVYNEQFF.

This clone appeared a single time. The J gene is TRBJ2-2, the V gene TRBV7-2; D may be TRBD2 (6 bases). The CDR3 extends over 15 amino acids. CDR1 is SGHTA, CDR2 FQGNSA, per germline. V was shortened by 7 bases and J by 2 bases, with 14 bases between the two germline ends. The CDR3 is CASTPGLANTGELFF. CDR3 nucleotides: TGTGCCAGCACCCCGGGACTCGCCAACACCGGGGAGCTGTTTTTT.

The chain joins TRBV5-6 to TRBJ1-1; TRBD1 might be the D (5 bases). Germline loops: CDR1 SGHDT, CDR2 YYEEEE. The CDR3 runs to 13 residues. With 4 bases removed from V and 5 bases from J, the gap between germline ends came to 12 bases. The CDR3 is CASSTDSRTEAFF. In nucleotides, the CDR3 is TGTGCCAGCAGCACCGACAGCAGGACTGAAGCTTTCTTT.

The gene calls are TRBV27 and TRBJ2-1, with 9 nucleotides matching TRBD1. Germline V CDR1 and CDR2: MNHEY, SMNVEV (reference sequence). V was clipped by 6 bases and J by 6 bases; unmatched bases: 12. The CDR3 extends over 16 amino acids. DNA for the CDR3: TGTGCCAGCAGCCTGGCCGGGACAGGGAGCTTCAATGAGCAGTTCTTC. Protein: CASSLAGTGSFNEQFF.

CDR3 loop: CASSPGTDTQYF. CDR3 in DNA: TGTGCCAGCAGCCCAGGCACAGATACGCAGTATTTT. V usage is TRBV11-3 and J usage is TRBJ2-3; D not resolved. This CDR3 has 12 residues. V was clipped by 5 bases and J by 1 base, with 4 bases between them. The V gene's germline CDR1 is SGHNT and CDR2 YENEEA.